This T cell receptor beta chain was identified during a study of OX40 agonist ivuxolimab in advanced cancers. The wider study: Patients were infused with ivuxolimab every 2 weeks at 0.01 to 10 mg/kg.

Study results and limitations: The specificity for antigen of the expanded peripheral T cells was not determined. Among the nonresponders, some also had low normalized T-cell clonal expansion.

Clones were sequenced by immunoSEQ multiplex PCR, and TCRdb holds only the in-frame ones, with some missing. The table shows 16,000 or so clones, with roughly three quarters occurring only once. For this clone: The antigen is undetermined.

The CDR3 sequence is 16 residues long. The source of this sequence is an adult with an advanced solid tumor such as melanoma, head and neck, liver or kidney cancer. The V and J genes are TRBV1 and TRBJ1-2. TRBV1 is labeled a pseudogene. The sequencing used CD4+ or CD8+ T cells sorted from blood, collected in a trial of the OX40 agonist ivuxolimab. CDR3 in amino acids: CTSSRTSLCETYGYTF. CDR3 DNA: TGCACCAGCAGCCGCACTAGTTTGTGCGAAACCTATGGCTACACCTTC.